Sequencing of this T cell receptor beta chain was carried out in a study of cytomegalovirus exposure and HLA in healthy donors. Study-wide background: A prior analysis found 117 million unique TCR beta sequences from 150 million to 200 million T cells. Study-level results: Follow-up analysis found HLA locus-dependent TCR association rates, highest for DRB1 and lowest for HLA-C. TCR beta V- and J-gene trimming, according to a later analysis, was linked to a missense DCLRE1C variant.

This clone was picked up one time. What it binds is not known. Researchers ran the PCR with 60 Vbeta and 13 Jbeta primers. Repertoires were generated with immunoSEQ multiplex PCR, while TCRdb's copy carries only in-frame clones and drops some. In the table there are around 160,000 clones, around 70% of which are singletons. CDR1 is MGHRA, CDR2 YSYEKL, per germline. Trimming at V came to 2 bases and at J to 2 bases, leaving 4 bases not matched to a gene. The CDR3 is made up of 15 amino acids. The sequenced sample consisted of PBMCs. The chain recombines TRBV4-1 with TRBJ1-2; 8 bases agree with TRBD1. This receptor was obtained from a young man in good health and CMV-seropositive. As DNA, the CDR3 is TGCGCCAGCAGCCAAACGACAGGGGAAAACTATGGCTACACCTTC. Amino acids: CASSQTTGENYGYTF.